This TCR beta chain was sequenced for a study of blood T cell repertoires in COVID-19. Study information: Material from acute and convalescent COVID-19 was sourced from the United States, Italy and Spain. Sources were T cells, B-cell-depleted T cells, or PBMCs; the material itself was cDNA or gDNA.

This CDR3 spans 11 amino acids. Between the trimmed V and J ends, which lost 5 bases and 7 bases, there was a span of 3 bases. Germline lookup yields CDR1 SGHTA and CDR2 FQGNSA. Per the original methods: Estimation of nucleated cell counts was performed using reference gene primer amplification. The assay was immunoSEQ multiplex PCR, and TCRdb's table has in-frame clones only and misses some. V, J and clone size derive from that table, while D and trimming were established from the DNA sequence. The table has a few hundred thousand clones, approximately 82% seen once. This chain links TRBV7-2 with TRBJ1-6; D remains ambiguous. This clonotype was sampled from a man aged 30 to 45 who had recovered from COVID-19. The sequenced sample consisted of peripheral blood. CDR3 DNA: TGTGCCAGCAGCCGGAATTCACCCCTCCACTTT. Protein product: CASSRNSPLHF.